This entry describes one T cell receptor (beta chain). The table came from immunoSEQ multiplex PCR; TCRdb's copy has only in-frame clones and leaves some out. Of roughly 17,000 clones in the sample, around 90% are singletons; the top ten hold 5.9%. This entry comes from a study of PD-L1 blockade in urothelial cancer. Background on the study: About 90% of the 29 patients were males with bladder-origin urothelial cancer. Prior chemotherapy ranged from 0 to 3 regimens per patient. Researchers looked at the blood 3 weeks (second dose) and 6 weeks after treatment began.

Patients presented with locally advanced or metastatic urothelial carcinoma. This CDR3 comprises 15 residues. Unmatched junction bases numbered 11, after V lost 1 base and J lost 12 bases. Looked up from germline, CDR1 is SGHTA and CDR2 is FQGNSA. This chain connects TRBV7-2 to TRBJ2-7, with 11 positions matching TRBD2. The clonotype originates from a man in his forties or fifties with urothelial cancer. Sequencing was performed on PBMCs, taken around atezolizumab (anti-PD-L1) treatment. DNA of the CDR3: TGTGCCAGCAGCTTAGTTAGTGGAACTAGCGGGAGTCTGTACTTC. Protein product: CASSLVSGTSGSLYF.